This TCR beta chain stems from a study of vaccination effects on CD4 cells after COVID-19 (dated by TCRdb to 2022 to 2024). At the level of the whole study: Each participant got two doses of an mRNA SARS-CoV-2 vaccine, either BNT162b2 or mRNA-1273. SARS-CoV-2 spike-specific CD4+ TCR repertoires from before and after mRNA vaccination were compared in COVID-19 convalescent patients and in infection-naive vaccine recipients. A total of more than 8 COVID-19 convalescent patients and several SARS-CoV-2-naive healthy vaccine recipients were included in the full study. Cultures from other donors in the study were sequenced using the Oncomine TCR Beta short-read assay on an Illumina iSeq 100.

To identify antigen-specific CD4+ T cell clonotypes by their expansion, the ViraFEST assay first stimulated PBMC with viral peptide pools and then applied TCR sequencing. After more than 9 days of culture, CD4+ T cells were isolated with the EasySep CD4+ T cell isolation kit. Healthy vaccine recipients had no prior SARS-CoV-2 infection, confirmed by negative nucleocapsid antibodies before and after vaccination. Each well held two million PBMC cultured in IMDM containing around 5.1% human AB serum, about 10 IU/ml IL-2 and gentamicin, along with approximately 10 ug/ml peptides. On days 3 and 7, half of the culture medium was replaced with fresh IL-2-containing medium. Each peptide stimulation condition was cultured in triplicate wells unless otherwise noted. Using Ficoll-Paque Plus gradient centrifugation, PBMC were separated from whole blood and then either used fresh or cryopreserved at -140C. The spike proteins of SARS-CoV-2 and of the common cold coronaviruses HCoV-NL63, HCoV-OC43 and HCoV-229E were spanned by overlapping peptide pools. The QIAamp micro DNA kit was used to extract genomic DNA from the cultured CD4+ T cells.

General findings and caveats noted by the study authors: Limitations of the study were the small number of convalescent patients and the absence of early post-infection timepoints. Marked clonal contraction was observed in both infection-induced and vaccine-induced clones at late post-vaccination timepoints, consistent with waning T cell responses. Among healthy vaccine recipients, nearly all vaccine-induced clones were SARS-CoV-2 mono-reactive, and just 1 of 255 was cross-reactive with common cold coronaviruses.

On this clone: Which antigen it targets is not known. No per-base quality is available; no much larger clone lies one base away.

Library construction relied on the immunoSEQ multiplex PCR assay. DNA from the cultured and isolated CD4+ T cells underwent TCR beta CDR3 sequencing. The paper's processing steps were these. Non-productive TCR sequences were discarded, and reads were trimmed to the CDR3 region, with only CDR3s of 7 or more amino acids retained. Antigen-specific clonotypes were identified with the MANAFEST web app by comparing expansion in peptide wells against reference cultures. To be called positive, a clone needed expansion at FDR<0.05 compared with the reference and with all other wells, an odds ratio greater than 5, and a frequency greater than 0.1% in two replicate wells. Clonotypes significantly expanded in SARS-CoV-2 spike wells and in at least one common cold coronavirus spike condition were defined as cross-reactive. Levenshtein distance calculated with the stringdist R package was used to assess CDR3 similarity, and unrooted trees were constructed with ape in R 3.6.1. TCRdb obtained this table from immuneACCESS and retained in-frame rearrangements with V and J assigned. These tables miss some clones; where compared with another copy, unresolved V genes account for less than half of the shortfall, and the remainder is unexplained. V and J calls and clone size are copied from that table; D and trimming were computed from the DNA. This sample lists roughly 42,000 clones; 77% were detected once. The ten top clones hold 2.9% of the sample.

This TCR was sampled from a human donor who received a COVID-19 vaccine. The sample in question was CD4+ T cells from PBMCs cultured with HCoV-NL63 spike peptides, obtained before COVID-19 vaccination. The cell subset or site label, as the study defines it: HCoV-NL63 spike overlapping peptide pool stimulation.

The DNA sequence is given as TGTGCCTGGAGTGCGGCGGGTCTGGATCAGCCCCAGCATTTT. It translates to CAWSAAGLDQPQHF. The chain couples TRBV30 to TRBJ1-5; the D gene is unclear. Inclusive of the bounding cysteine and phenylalanine, the CDR3 is 14 residues long. Kept here is only the CDR3 DNA, which spans 42 bases and is read in frame from base 1. V and J lose 1 base and 5 bases, and a span of 12 bases separates them. From the germline V gene (reference sequence), CDR1 is GTSNPN and CDR2 is SVGIG.